This T cell receptor (beta chain) was profiled in a study of patients and donors after allogeneic stem cell transplantation. In TCRdb, the RT-PCR reads were re-called with MiXCR into one record per CDR3 protein. The table lists approximately 210,000 distinct CDR3 sequences, 40% to 45% of them singletons. V lost 4 bases and J lost 0; bases outside the gene matches: 6. Per the germline V gene, CDR1 is SGHVS and CDR2 is FNYEAQ. The CDR3 extends over 16 amino acids. The gene calls are TRBV7-6 and TRBJ2-7; TRBD2 aligns across 10 bases. The specimen sequenced was blood, either unsorted or a sorted T cell fraction (not recorded which). The source of this sequence is a human donor who was either an allogeneic HSCT recipient or a stem cell or donor lymphocyte infusion donor (not recorded which). It is not recorded whose cells these are; they may come from a transplant donor. This chain's CDR3 is CASSSLAGAGSYEQYF. In nucleotides, the CDR3 is TGTGCCAGCAGCTCCCTAGCGGGAGCAGGCTCCTACGAGCAGTACTTC.